Listed below are T cell receptor beta chains from one sample, sequenced in a study of shared clonotypes between healthy human individuals. Measured with immunoSEQ multiplex PCR; TCRdb has only the in-frame clones, and not every one. The top ten clones hold 0.1% to 0.15% of a sample with some 2,400,000 clones, roughly 95% of them seen once. Sequencing input: naive CD4+ T cells sorted from blood. The source of these receptors is a man aged 18 to 35 in good health. The CDR3 runs from the conserved cysteine through the conserved F or W. D genes are given only for firm matches. Where a row states a size, it is once, few, many or the class of an expanded clone; other rows omit it.

J gene: TRBJ1-6
D gene: -
V gene: TRBV6-1
clone size: -
CDR3 DNA: TGTGCCAGCAGAACCCGGGATTCCAATTCACCCCTCCACTTT
CDR3 protein: CASRTRDSNSPLHF

J gene: TRBJ2-7
D gene: TRBD2
V gene: TRBV5-1
clone size: -
CDR3 DNA: TGCGCCAGCAGCTTGGGGTCTAGCGGGGCAACCTACGAGCAGTACTTC
CDR3 protein: CASSLGSSGATYEQYF

J gene: TRBJ1-5
D gene: -
V gene: TRBV4-1
clone size: few
CDR3 DNA: TGCGCCAGCAGCCAAGATAAAGGGACAAAGCTCCGCAATCAGCCCCAGCATTTT
CDR3 protein: CASSQDKGTKLRNQPQHF

J gene: TRBJ2-7
D gene: -
V gene: TRBV28
clone size: -
CDR3 DNA: TGTGCCAGCAGTTTCACACAGTCCTCCTACGAGCAGTACTTC
CDR3 protein: CASSFTQSSYEQYF

J gene: TRBJ1-1
D gene: -
V gene: TRBV19
clone size: -
CDR3 DNA: TGTGCCAGTAGTATTGGGACGGTGAACACTGAAGCTTTCTTT
CDR3 protein: CASSIGTVNTEAFF

J gene: TRBJ1-6
D gene: -
V gene: TRBV7-3
clone size: -
CDR3 DNA: TGTGCCAGCAGGCTTAAACAGAGGACGGATTCACCCCTCCACTTT
CDR3 protein: CASRLKQRTDSPLHF

J gene: TRBJ2-3
D gene: -
V gene: TRBV5-6
clone size: -
CDR3 DNA: TGTGCCAGCAGCCAAAATCCCGCTCGGGGCGGACGCACAGATACGCAGTATTTT
CDR3 protein: CASSQNPARGGRTDTQYF

J gene: TRBJ2-2
D gene: TRBD2
V gene: TRBV5-1
clone size: -
CDR3 DNA: TGCGCCAGCAGCTTGGGGGCTAGCGGGTACAGCGGGGAGCTGTTTTTT
CDR3 protein: CASSLGASGYSGELFF

J gene: TRBJ1-2
D gene: -
V gene: TRBV2
clone size: -
CDR3 DNA: TGTGCCAGCAGTGAGACCTCAGCGTTCTATGGCTACACCTTC
CDR3 protein: CASSETSAFYGYTF

J gene: TRBJ1-4
D gene: TRBD1
V gene: TRBV9
clone size: -
CDR3 DNA: TGTGCCAGCAGCGGCCTGGGACAGGGGGTGGATGAAAAACTGTTTTTT
CDR3 protein: CASSGLGQGVDEKLFF

J gene: TRBJ2-3
D gene: -
V gene: TRBV9
clone size: -
CDR3 DNA: TGTGCCAGCAGTCGGGACCCGATGGCCGGAGATACGCAGTATTTT
CDR3 protein: CASSRDPMAGDTQYF

J gene: TRBJ2-7
D gene: -
V gene: TRBV30
clone size: -
CDR3 DNA: TGTGCCTGGAGTTTAGGGGACATTGCCGAGCAGTACTTC
CDR3 protein: CAWSLGDIAEQYF

J gene: TRBJ2-4
D gene: -
V gene: TRBV25-1
clone size: -
CDR3 DNA: TGTGCCAGCGCTGGAGGCCCAATCCCAGGAAACATTCAGTACTTC
CDR3 protein: CASAGGPIPGNIQYF

J gene: TRBJ1-1
D gene: -
V gene: TRBV2
clone size: -
CDR3 DNA: TGTGCCAGCACCCCGAGGGGGTCCATGAACACTGAAGCTTTCTTT
CDR3 protein: CASTPRGSMNTEAFF

J gene: TRBJ2-7
D gene: -
V gene: TRBV7-2
clone size: -
CDR3 DNA: TGTGCCAGCAGCTTTATCAGGGAATCGCAGTACTTC
CDR3 protein: CASSFIRESQYF

J gene: TRBJ1-4
D gene: -
V gene: TRBV10-1
clone size: -
CDR3 DNA: TGCGCCAGCAGACAGGGACCAGGGGAAAAACTGTTTTTT
CDR3 protein: CASRQGPGEKLFF

J gene: TRBJ2-1
D gene: TRBD2
V gene: TRBV5-4
clone size: -
CDR3 DNA: TGTGCCAGCAGCTTACAAGTTCTAGCGGGGGCCTACAATGAGCAGTTCTTC
CDR3 protein: CASSLQVLAGAYNEQFF

J gene: TRBJ1-4
D gene: TRBD1
V gene: TRBV4-1
clone size: -
CDR3 DNA: TGCGCCAGCAGCCAGCCGGGACAGGGAATAGCTAATGAAAAACTGTTTTTT
CDR3 protein: CASSQPGQGIANEKLFF

J gene: TRBJ2-7
D gene: TRBD2
V gene: TRBV10-3
clone size: -
CDR3 DNA: TGTGCCACACGGGGGGTGGGTCAGGGCGAGCAGTACTTC
CDR3 protein: CATRGVGQGEQYF

J gene: TRBJ2-7
D gene: -
V gene: TRBV29-1
clone size: -
CDR3 DNA: TGCAGCGCCAGAAGATCCCAGGAGGGGACCTACGAGCAGTACTTC
CDR3 protein: CSARRSQEGTYEQYF

J gene: TRBJ1-3
D gene: TRBD1
V gene: TRBV18
clone size: -
CDR3 DNA: TGTGCCAGCTCACCACCATCAGGGGGATCTGGAAACACCATATATTTT
CDR3 protein: CASSPPSGGSGNTIYF

J gene: TRBJ1-1
D gene: -
V gene: TRBV2
clone size: -
CDR3 DNA: TGTGCCAGCAGTGAAGCGAGAGTGAACACTGAAGCTTTCTTT
CDR3 protein: CASSEARVNTEAFF

J gene: TRBJ1-2
D gene: -
V gene: TRBV7-6
clone size: -
CDR3 DNA: TGTGCCAGCAGCTTCGACGGCGCTCGAGCTGGCTACACCTTC
CDR3 protein: CASSFDGARAGYTF

J gene: TRBJ2-7
D gene: TRBD2
V gene: TRBV6-1
clone size: -
CDR3 DNA: TGTGCCGCCTCGACGGGGGGACGCTACGAGCAGTACTTC
CDR3 protein: CAASTGGRYEQYF

J gene: TRBJ1-1
D gene: -
V gene: TRBV9
clone size: -
CDR3 DNA: TGTGCCAGCAGCGTTCAGGGCTTTACAGAAGCTTTCTTT
CDR3 protein: CASSVQGFTEAFF

J gene: TRBJ2-7
D gene: TRBD2
V gene: TRBV7-2
clone size: -
CDR3 DNA: TGTGCCAGCAGCTTAGCTCGACTAGCGACGCCCTACGAGCAGTACTTC
CDR3 protein: CASSLARLATPYEQYF

J gene: TRBJ2-7
D gene: -
V gene: TRBV6-6
clone size: -
CDR3 DNA: TGTGCCAGCAGTTCCTGGACCGTCTCCTACGAGCAGTACTTC
CDR3 protein: CASSSWTVSYEQYF

J gene: TRBJ2-6
D gene: -
V gene: TRBV18
clone size: -
CDR3 DNA: TGTGCCAGCTCACCACCGGTCGTCAACGCTGGGGCCAACGTCCTGACTTTC
CDR3 protein: CASSPPVVNAGANVLTF

J gene: TRBJ1-3
D gene: TRBD1
V gene: TRBV5-1
clone size: -
CDR3 DNA: TGCGCCAGCAGCTTGGCAGGGGGAATCTCTGGAAACACCATATATTTT
CDR3 protein: CASSLAGGISGNTIYF

J gene: TRBJ2-6
D gene: TRBD2
V gene: TRBV4-2
clone size: once
CDR3 DNA: TGTGCCAGCAGCCAAGATGCGGGGGCTGGGGCCAACGTCCTGACTTTC
CDR3 protein: CASSQDAGAGANVLTF

J gene: TRBJ2-7
D gene: TRBD2
V gene: TRBV14
clone size: -
CDR3 DNA: TGTGCCAGCAGCCAGTCCCTAAACCCAGCGGGGACCTACGAGCAGTACTTC
CDR3 protein: CASSQSLNPAGTYEQYF

J gene: TRBJ2-3
D gene: TRBD2
V gene: TRBV18
clone size: -
CDR3 DNA: TGTGCCAGCTCACCCACCGATAGCGGGAGCCCCGGACCCACAGATACGCAGTATTTT
CDR3 protein: CASSPTDSGSPGPTDTQYF

J gene: TRBJ2-5
D gene: TRBD2
V gene: TRBV12-5
clone size: -
CDR3 DNA: TGTGCTAGTGGCGGGGGGGCCCTCGGAGAGACCCAGTACTTC
CDR3 protein: CASGGGALGETQYF

J gene: TRBJ1-2
D gene: -
V gene: TRBV27
clone size: -
CDR3 DNA: TGTGCCAGCAGTTTACGAGGCAGACCTACCTCCTGGAATGGCTACACCTTC
CDR3 protein: CASSLRGRPTSWNGYTF

J gene: TRBJ2-2
D gene: -
V gene: TRBV10-3
clone size: -
CDR3 DNA: TGTGCCATCAGTGGCGGCCCTGCAACCGGGGAGCTGTTTTTT
CDR3 protein: CAISGGPATGELFF

J gene: TRBJ1-2
D gene: -
V gene: TRBV29-1
clone size: -
CDR3 DNA: TGCAGCGCCCGTCAGGGAGGGGCTAACTATGGCTACACCTTC
CDR3 protein: CSARQGGANYGYTF

J gene: TRBJ2-1
D gene: TRBD1
V gene: TRBV11-2
clone size: -
CDR3 DNA: TGTGCCTCCAGGGACAGGGGTATTAACAATGAGCAGTTCTTC
CDR3 protein: CASRDRGINNEQFF

J gene: TRBJ2-1
D gene: TRBD1
V gene: TRBV7-2
clone size: -
CDR3 DNA: TGTGCCAGCAGCCTAGGGGACAGGTCTTACAATGAGCAGTTCTTC
CDR3 protein: CASSLGDRSYNEQFF

J gene: TRBJ2-3
D gene: -
V gene: TRBV11-2
clone size: -
CDR3 DNA: TGTGCCAGCAGCTTAACCCCGGGCGCAGATACGCAGTATTTT
CDR3 protein: CASSLTPGADTQYF

J gene: TRBJ1-2
D gene: TRBD1
V gene: TRBV28
clone size: -
CDR3 DNA: TGTGCCAGCAGTTCTATAGAGGGGGCACGGGGCTACACCTTC
CDR3 protein: CASSSIEGARGYTF

J gene: TRBJ2-7
D gene: -
V gene: TRBV2
clone size: -
CDR3 DNA: TGTGCCAGCGGCGAGACGAGGATTCGGGAGCAGTACTTC
CDR3 protein: CASGETRIREQYF